This T cell receptor (beta chain) was sequenced for a study of blood T cell repertoires in COVID-19. The wider study: The United States, Italy and Spain provided the acute and convalescent COVID-19 samples. Sources were T cells, B-cell-depleted T cells, or PBMCs; the material itself was cDNA or gDNA.

In the original analysis: Amplification with reference gene primers provided the estimates of nucleated cell counts. The assay was immunoSEQ multiplex PCR, and TCRdb's table has in-frame clones only and misses some. That table furnishes V, J and clone size, whereas the DNA furnished D and trimming. This repertoire shows approximately 200,000 clones, around 90% found once; its top ten account for about 1.8%. CDR3 length: 15 residues. Trimming pared 5 bases from V and 5 bases from J, leaving 18 bases between. Germline loops: CDR1 SGHTA, CDR2 FQGTGA. Sequenced material: peripheral blood. This clonotype was sampled from a man aged 65-85 years with acute or convalescent COVID-19. The chain links TRBV7-3 to TRBJ1-1; D gene unclear. CDR3 region: CASSVTATPGTEAFF. The CDR3 nucleotides read TGTGCCAGCAGCGTCACAGCCACCCCGGGGACTGAAGCTTTCTTT. The full variable domain, its missing parts supplied by reference TRBV7-3 and TRBJ1-1, is GAGVSQTPSNKVTEKGKYVELRCDPISGHTALYWYRQSLGQGPEFLIYFQGTGAADDSGLPNDRFFAVRPEGSVSTLKIQRTERGDSAVYLCASSVTATPGTEAFFGQGTRLTVV.